The source of this T cell receptor beta chain is a study of T cell responses to AZD1222 COVID-19 vaccine (TCRdb year 2021). In the study overall: AZD1222 recipients whose second dose came at about 4 weeks and those whose second dose came at about 12 weeks were combined into one group, since spike-specific TCR depth and breadth did not differ between the two schedules. A total of 230 to 250 trial participants underwent TCR sequencing, of whom under 220 had received two doses of AZD1222 and 26 had received two doses of the MenACWY control vaccine. Trial participants were enrolled by age into 18-55, 56-69 and 70-plus year subgroups, with 148, 28 and 57 TCR-sequenced participants respectively.

Turning to this clone: No cognate antigen has been identified for it. No clone much larger than this one lies a single base away; base qualities are absent.

The CDR3 regions of human TCRbeta chains were subjected to immunosequencing. As for the original processing: TCRs in the repertoires were matched against a reference library of SARS-CoV-2-specific TCRs that had been generated with the MIRA antigen-specificity platform. Breadth meant the fraction of unique TCRs that were SARS-CoV-2-associated, whereas depth meant the fraction of total T cells that were SARS-CoV-2-associated. Using the MIRA data, every spike-specific TCR was mapped to the spike region that the TCR reacted to and assigned to either a CD4 or a CD8 class. Log10-transformed breadth and depth values were compared by one-way ANOVA with Sidak's multiple comparisons tests. This immuneACCESS table, as held by TCRdb, lists in-frame sequences with V and J called but not all clones. Of the missing ones, under half trace to an unresolved V gene in checked studies; the others have no known cause. From that table come the V and J calls and clone size; the DNA was used to work out D and trimming. The sample has under 60,000 clones on record, about 86% of them singletons. The ten largest clones capture around 9.6% of the sample.

This specimen's time point label, interpreted: baseline before first vaccination. Vaccinee samples were obtained from the UK trials COV001 and COV002, which included a single-blind randomized controlled phase 2/3 trial of AZD1222 (ChAdOx1 nCoV-19) in healthy adults. Trial participant PBMC samples were collected at day 0 and day 28 after the second dose for TCRbeta chain sequencing. Paper-wide results and their limitations: After two AZD1222 doses, both the breadth and the depth of spike-specific TCRs were significantly higher than at day 0 and than in MenACWY recipients. The 56-69-year group was small, and its depth increase did not reach significance, likely because of low power. The whole spike protein was spanned by vaccine-associated CD4 TCRs, and dominant responses were seen in regions 160-218 and 743-854. Reportedly, almost half of the unique spike-specific TCRs recognized epitopes lying outside the regions that are mutated in the B.1.351 and B.1.1.7 variants. Conclusions about previously exposed vaccinees are limited because only a handful of AZD1222 recipients were SARS-CoV-2 seropositive at baseline. Because no samples from the day 14 peak response were available, repertoires could be characterized only after the peak T cell response. Most participants were white British and females outnumbered males, and the authors suggested that clonal diversity may have been underestimated.

Based on the germline V gene (reference sequence), the CDR1 and CDR2 sequences are SGHKS and YYEKEE. V is cut by 2 bases and J by 12 bases, and the space between the germline ends is 12 bases. The CDR3, cysteine through phenylalanine, is 12 amino acids long. Left in the record is the CDR3 DNA by itself, 36 bases read in frame from the first base. This clonotype was obtained from an adult in good health. The material was peripheral blood, obtained on day 0 of AZD1222 vaccination. This sequence uses TRBV5-5 and TRBJ2-1; D gene: possibly TRBD2, on 5 matching bases. The nucleotides are TGTGCCAGCAGCTTCCTTGGGGAGAGGCAGTTCTTC. It codes for CASSFLGERQFF.